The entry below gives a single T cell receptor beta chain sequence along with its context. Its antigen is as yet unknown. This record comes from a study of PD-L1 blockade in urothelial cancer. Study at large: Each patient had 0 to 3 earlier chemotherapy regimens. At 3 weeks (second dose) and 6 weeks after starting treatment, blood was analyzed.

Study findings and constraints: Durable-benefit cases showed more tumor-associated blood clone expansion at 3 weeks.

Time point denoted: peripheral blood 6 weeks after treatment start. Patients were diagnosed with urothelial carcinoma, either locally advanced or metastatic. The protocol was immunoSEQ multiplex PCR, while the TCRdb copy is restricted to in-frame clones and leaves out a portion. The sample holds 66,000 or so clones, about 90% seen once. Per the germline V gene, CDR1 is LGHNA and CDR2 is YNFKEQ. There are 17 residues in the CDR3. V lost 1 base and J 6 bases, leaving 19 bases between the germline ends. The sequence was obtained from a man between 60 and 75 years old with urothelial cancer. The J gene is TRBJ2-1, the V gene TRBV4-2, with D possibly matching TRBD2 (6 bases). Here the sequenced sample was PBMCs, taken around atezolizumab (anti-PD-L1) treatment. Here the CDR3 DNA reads TGTGCCAGCAGCCAAGTCGGGCGCAGGGAGGTCGGCAATGAGCAGTTCTTC. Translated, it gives CASSQVGRREVGNEQFF.